The entry that follows covers one TCR beta chain sequence. Trimming shortened V by 5 bases and J by 7 bases, and 24 bases separated the two germline ends. CDR1 and CDR2 from the germline V gene are GTSNPN and SVGIG (reference sequence). The CDR3 is 15 residues long. This sample stems from a study of blood T cell repertoires in COVID-19. Study-level information: Sites in the United States, Italy and Spain provided acute and convalescent COVID-19 samples.

Methods used by the authors: Reference gene primer amplification in the assay estimated nucleated cell counts. The assay was immunoSEQ multiplex PCR, and TCRdb's table has in-frame clones only and misses some. V, J and clone size are taken as reported in that table, and D and trimming were inferred from the DNA itself. The data show a few hundred thousand clones, about nine tenths seen once. Each participant's cohort was designated according to participant-reported clinical history. Either two negative PCRs, clearance, or symptom resolution qualified Cohort 3 donors as recovered. The sample was PBMCs or T cells enriched from blood (not recorded which). This chain links TRBV30 with TRBJ2-7; D is possibly TRBD2 (7 bases). This TCR was recovered from a man in his thirties or forties who had recovered from COVID-19. This CDR3 is CAWAPMKGGAKEQYF. The CDR3 nucleotides read TGTGCCTGGGCACCCATGAAGGGGGGGGCTAAGGAGCAGTACTTC.